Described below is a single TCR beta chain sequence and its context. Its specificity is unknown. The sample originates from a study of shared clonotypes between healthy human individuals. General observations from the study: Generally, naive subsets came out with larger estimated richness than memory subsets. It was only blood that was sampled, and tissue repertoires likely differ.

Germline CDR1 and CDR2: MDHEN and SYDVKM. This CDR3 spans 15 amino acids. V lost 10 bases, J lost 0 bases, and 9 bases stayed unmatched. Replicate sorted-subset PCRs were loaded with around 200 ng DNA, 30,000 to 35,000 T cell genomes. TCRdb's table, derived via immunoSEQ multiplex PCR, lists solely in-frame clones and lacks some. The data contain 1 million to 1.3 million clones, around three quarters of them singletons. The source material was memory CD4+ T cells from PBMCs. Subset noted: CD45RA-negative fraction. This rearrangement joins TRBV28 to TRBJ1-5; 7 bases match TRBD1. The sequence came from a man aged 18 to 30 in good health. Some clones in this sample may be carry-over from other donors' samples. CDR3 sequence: CATTDRRYSNQPQHF. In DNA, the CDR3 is TGTGCCACCACGGACAGGAGATATAGCAATCAGCCCCAGCATTTT.